This T cell receptor beta chain was sequenced in a study of early T cells in non-severe SARS-CoV-2 infection. Overall study context: Sequenced material consisted of bulk RNA (from unsorted whole blood), and chains were unpaired. Study-level findings and limits: Private and CD4 specificities were missed by VDJdb matching, which favored anti-spike CD8 responses.

As part of library construction, unique molecular identifiers were attached to individual cDNA molecules. TCRdb recomputed calls from the 5' RACE reads with MiXCR, one row per CDR3 protein. The sample shows tens of thousands of distinct CDR3 sequences, about 5% of them seen only once. This clonotype was seen only a few times. Antigen specificity is unknown. CDR3 length: 12 amino acids. V was shortened by 2 bases and J by 6 bases, with 4 bases between the two germline ends. Looked up from germline, CDR1 is SGHAT and CDR2 is FQNNGV. The chain joins TRBV11-2 to TRBJ2-2; D not certain. The clonotype comes from an adult who was a healthcare worker with PCR-confirmed SARS-CoV-2 infection or an uninfected control (not recorded which). The sample comprised whole blood. CDR3 DNA sequence: TGTGCCAGCAGCTTATTTGCCGGGGAGCTGTTTTTT. It is translated as CASSLFAGELFF.